This T cell receptor beta chain comes out of a study of low-dose radiotherapy and immunotherapy resistance in tumors. The sample holds many counts of this clonotype. The time point is: after trial treatment. The treatment here: LDRT plus nivolumab, ipilimumab, low-dose cyclophosphamide and aspirin (RACIN trial). Primers targeting TRAV and TRBV primed first-strand cDNA, covering alpha and beta chains. With a constant-region primer and a V-primer adapter, TCRs were subjected to 20 PCR cycles of amplification. TCRdb re-called the reads through MiXCR, storing one row per CDR3 protein. The table records under 40,000 distinct CDR3 sequences, 45% to 50% of them present only once. Germline CDR1 reads MGHRA; CDR2 reads YSYEKL. V dropped 1 base and J dropped 2 bases, with 8 bases sitting between them. The CDR3 has 15 amino acids.

The V gene is TRBV4-1, the J gene TRBJ2-2; D is unresolved. Sequences were derived from PBMCs, sampled after low-dose radiotherapy plus immunotherapy. The receptor comes from a male donor with gallbladder cancer. The CDR3 DNA follows: TGCGCCAGCAGCCAAGTTCTGGGCAACACCGGGGAGCTGTTTTTT. Its protein product is CASSQVLGNTGELFF.